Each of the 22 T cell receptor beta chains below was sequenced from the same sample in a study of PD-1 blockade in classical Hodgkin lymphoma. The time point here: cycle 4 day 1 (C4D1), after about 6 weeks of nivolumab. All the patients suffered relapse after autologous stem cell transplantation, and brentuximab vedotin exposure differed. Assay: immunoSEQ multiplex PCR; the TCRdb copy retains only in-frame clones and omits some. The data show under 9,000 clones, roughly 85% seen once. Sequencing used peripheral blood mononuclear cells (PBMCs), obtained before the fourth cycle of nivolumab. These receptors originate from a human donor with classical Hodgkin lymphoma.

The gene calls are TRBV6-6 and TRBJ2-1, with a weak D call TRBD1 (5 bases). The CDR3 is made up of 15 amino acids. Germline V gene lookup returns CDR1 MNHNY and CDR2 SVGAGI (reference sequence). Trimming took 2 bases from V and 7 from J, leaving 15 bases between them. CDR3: CASSYEVGVRNEQFF. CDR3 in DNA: TGTGCCAGCAGTTACGAGGTAGGGGTGCGGAATGAGCAGTTCTTC.

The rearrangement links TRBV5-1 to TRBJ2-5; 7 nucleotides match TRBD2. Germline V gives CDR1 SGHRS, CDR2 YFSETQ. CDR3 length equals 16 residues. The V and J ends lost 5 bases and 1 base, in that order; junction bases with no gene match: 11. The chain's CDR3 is CASRAGYRGPQETQYF. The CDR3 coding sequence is TGCGCCAGCAGAGCGGGGTATAGGGGCCCCCAAGAGACCCAGTACTTC. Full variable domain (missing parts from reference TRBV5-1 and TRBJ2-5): KAGVTQTPRYLIKTRGQQVTLSCSPISGHRSVSWYQQTPGQGLQFLFEYFSETQRNKGNFPGRFSGRQFSNSRSEMNVSTLELGDSALYLCASRAGYRGPQETQYFGPGTRLLVL.

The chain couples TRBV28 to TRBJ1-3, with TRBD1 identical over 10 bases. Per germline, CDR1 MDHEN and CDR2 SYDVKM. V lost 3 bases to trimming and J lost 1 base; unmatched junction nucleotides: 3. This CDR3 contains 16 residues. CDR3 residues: CASSFADRGSGNTIYF. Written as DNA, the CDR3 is TGTGCCAGCAGTTTCGCGGACAGGGGGTCTGGAAACACCATATATTTT.

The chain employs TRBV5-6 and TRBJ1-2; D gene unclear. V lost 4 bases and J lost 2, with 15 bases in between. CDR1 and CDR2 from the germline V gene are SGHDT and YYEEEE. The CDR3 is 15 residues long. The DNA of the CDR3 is TGTGCCAGCAGCCCGATGACAAAAGGGAACTATGGCTACACCTTC. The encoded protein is CASSPMTKGNYGYTF.

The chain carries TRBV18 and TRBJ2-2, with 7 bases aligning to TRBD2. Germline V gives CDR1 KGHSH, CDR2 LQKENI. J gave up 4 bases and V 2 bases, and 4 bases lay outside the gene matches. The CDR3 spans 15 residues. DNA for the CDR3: TGTGCCAGCTCACCAAGAGTAGCGGGCACCGGGGAGCTGTTTTTT. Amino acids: CASSPRVAGTGELFF. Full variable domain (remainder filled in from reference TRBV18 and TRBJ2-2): NAGVMQNPRHLVRRRGQEARLRCSPMKGHSHVYWYRQLPEEGLKFMVYLQKENIIDESGMPKERFSAEFPKEGPSILRIQQVVRGDSAAYFCASSPRVAGTGELFFGEGSRLTVL.

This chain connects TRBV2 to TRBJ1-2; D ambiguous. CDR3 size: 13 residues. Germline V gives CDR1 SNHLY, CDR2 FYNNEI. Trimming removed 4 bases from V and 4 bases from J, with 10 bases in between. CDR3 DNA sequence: TGTGCCAGCAGTGGGACGTCAGTCTATGGCTACACCTTC. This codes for CASSGTSVYGYTF.

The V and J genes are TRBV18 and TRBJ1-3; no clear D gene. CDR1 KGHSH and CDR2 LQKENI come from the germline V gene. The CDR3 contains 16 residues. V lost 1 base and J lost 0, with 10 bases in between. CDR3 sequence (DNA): TGTGCCAGCTCACCACTTCCCGAGAGCTCTGGAAACACCATATATTTT. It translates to CASSPLPESSGNTIYF.

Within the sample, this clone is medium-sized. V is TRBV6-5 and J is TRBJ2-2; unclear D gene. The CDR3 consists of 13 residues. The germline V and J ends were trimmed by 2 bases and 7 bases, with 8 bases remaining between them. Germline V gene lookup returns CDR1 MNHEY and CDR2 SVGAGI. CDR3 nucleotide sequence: TGTGCCAGCAGTTACGGGGATTACGGGGAGCTGTTTTTT. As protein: CASSYGDYGELFF.

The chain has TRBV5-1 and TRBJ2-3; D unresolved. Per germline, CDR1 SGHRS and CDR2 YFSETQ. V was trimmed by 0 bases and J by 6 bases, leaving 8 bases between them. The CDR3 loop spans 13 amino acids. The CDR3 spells CASSLGTADTQYF. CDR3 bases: TGCGCCAGCAGCTTGGGGACGGCCGATACGCAGTATTTT.

The CDR3 is CASSPSTGVGNTIYF. CDR3 bases: TGTGCCAGCAGTCCCAGTACTGGGGTTGGAAACACCATATATTTT. The chain couples TRBV28 to TRBJ1-3, with D hard to call. The germline V gene encodes CDR1 MDHEN and CDR2 SYDVKM. This CDR3 is 15 amino acids long. The germline V and J ends were trimmed by 5 bases and 3 bases, with 14 bases remaining between them.

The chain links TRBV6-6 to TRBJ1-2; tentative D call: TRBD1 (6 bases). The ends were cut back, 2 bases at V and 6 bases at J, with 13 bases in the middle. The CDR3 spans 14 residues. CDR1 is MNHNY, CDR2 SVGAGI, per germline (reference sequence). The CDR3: CASSYASDRNGYTF. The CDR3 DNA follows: TGTGCCAGCAGTTACGCCTCAGACAGGAATGGCTACACCTTC.

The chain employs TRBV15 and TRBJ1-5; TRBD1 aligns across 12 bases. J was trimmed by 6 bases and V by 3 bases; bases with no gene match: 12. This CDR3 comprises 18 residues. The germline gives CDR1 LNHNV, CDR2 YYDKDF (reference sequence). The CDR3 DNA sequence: TGTGCCACCAGCAGTTTGTTAAGGGACAGGGGGCTTCGTCAGCCCCAGCATTTT. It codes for CATSSLLRDRGLRQPQHF.

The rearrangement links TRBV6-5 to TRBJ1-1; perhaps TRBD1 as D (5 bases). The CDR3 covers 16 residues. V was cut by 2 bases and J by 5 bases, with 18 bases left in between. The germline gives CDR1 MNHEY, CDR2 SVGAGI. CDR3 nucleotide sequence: TGTGCCAGCAGTTACGGTTTGGCAGGGAGAGGGACTGAAGCTTTCTTT. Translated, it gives CASSYGLAGRGTEAFF.

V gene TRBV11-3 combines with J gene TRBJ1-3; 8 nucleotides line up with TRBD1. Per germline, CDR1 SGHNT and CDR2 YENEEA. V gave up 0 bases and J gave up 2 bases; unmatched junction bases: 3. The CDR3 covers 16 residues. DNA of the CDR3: TGTGCCAGCAGCTTAGAGGCAGGGGGCGCTGGAAACACCATATATTTT. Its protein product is CASSLEAGGAGNTIYF.

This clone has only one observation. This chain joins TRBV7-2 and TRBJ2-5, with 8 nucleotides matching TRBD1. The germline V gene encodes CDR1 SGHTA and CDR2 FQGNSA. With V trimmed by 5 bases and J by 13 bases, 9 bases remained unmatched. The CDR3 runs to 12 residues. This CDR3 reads CASSPGTGRLYF. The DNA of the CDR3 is TGTGCCAGCAGCCCCGGGACAGGCCGCCTGTACTTC.

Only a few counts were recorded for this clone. The CDR3 sequence: CASNRKEQVGNNEQFF. As DNA, the CDR3 is TGCGCCAGCAACCGCAAGGAACAGGTGGGGAACAATGAGCAGTTCTTC. The chain is built from TRBV5-1 and TRBJ2-1, with D perhaps TRBD1 (5 bases). Trimming took 6 bases from V and 5 from J, leaving 21 bases between them. The CDR3 consists of 16 residues. Germline loops: CDR1 SGHRS, CDR2 YFSETQ.

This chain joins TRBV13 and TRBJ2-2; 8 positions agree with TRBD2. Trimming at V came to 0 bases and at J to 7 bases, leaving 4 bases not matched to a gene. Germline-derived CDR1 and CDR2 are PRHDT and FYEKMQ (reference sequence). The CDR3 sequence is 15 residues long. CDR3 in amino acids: CASSLGTSGSGELFF. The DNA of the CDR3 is TGTGCCAGCAGCTTAGGCACTAGCGGTAGCGGGGAGCTGTTTTTT.

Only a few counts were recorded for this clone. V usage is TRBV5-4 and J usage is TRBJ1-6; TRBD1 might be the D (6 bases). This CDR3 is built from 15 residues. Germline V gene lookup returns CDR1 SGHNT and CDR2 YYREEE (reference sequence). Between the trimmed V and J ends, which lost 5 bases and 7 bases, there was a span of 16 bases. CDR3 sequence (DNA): TGTGCCAGCAGAAGTAGGGACATGGGAAATTCACCCCTCCACTTT. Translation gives CASRSRDMGNSPLHF.

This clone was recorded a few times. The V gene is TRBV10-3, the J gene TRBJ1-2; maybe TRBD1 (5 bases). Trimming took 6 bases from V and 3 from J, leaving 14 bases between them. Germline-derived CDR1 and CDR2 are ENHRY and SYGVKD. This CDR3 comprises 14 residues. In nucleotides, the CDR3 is TGTGCCATCAGATCCCGACGAGGGGACTATGGCTACACCTTC. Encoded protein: CAIRSRRGDYGYTF.

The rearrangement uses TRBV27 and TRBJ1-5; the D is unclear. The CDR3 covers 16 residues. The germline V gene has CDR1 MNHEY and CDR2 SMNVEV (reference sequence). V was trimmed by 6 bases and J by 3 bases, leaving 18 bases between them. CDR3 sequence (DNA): TGTGCCAGCAGCAGAAAAGCCCCAGGTCTCAATCAGCCCCAGCATTTT. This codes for CASSRKAPGLNQPQHF.

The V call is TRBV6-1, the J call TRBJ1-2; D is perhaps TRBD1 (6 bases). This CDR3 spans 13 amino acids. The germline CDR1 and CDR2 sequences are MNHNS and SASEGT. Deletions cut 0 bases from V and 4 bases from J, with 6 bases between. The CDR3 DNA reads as TGTGCCAGCAGTGAAGCCAGGGGCTATGGCTACACCTTC. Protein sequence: CASSEARGYGYTF.

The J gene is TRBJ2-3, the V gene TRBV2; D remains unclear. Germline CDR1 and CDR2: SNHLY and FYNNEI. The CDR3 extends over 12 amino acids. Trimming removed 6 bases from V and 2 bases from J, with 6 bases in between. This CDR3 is CASRELTDTQYF. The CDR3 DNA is TGTGCCAGCAGGGAACTCACAGATACGCAGTATTTT.